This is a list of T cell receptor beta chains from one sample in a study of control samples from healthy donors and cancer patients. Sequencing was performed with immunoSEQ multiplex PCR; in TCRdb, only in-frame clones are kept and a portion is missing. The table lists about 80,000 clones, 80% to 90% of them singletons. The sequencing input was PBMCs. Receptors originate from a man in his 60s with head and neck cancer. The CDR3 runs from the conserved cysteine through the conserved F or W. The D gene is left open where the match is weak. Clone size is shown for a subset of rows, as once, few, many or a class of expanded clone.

CDR3 protein: CASTNFLPTDTQYF; clone size: .; V gene: TRBV28; J gene: TRBJ2-3; CDR3 length: 14; D gene: .
CDR3 protein: CASSLRGVKDSEQFF; clone size: .; V gene: TRBV6-5; J gene: TRBJ2-1; CDR3 length: 15; D gene: .
CDR3 protein: CASSLAGAPRNEQYF; clone size: .; V gene: TRBV5-1; J gene: TRBJ2-7; CDR3 length: 15; D gene: .
CDR3 protein: CASRTAPNTEAFF; clone size: .; V gene: TRBV2; J gene: TRBJ1-1; CDR3 length: 13; D gene: .
CDR3 protein: CAWSVNPGTSETQYF; clone size: .; V gene: TRBV30; J gene: TRBJ2-5; CDR3 length: 15; D gene: TRBD2
CDR3 protein: CASSYEGKSNQPQHF; clone size: .; V gene: TRBV6-5; J gene: TRBJ1-5; CDR3 length: 15; D gene: .
CDR3 protein: CASSVQGYNRGDGYTF; clone size: .; V gene: TRBV19; J gene: TRBJ1-2; CDR3 length: 16; D gene: .
CDR3 protein: CASSAARGGGETQYF; clone size: .; V gene: TRBV9; J gene: TRBJ2-5; CDR3 length: 15; D gene: .
CDR3 protein: CASNPLGTTEETQYF; clone size: .; V gene: TRBV5-1; J gene: TRBJ2-5; CDR3 length: 15; D gene: .
CDR3 protein: CASSLIQENIQYF; clone size: .; V gene: TRBV5-6; J gene: TRBJ2-4; CDR3 length: 13; D gene: .
CDR3 protein: CASSRTSAWGTQYF; clone size: .; V gene: TRBV2; J gene: TRBJ2-3; CDR3 length: 14; D gene: TRBD2
CDR3 protein: CASRKLLNTEAFF; clone size: once; V gene: TRBV6-6; J gene: TRBJ1-1; CDR3 length: 13; D gene: .
CDR3 protein: CASSYRRAPGNTIYF; clone size: .; V gene: TRBV6-5; J gene: TRBJ1-3; CDR3 length: 15; D gene: .
CDR3 protein: CASSLDLTVGTDTQYF; clone size: .; V gene: TRBV11-2; J gene: TRBJ2-3; CDR3 length: 16; D gene: .
CDR3 protein: CASSFSGSEKLFF; clone size: .; V gene: TRBV6-5; J gene: TRBJ1-4; CDR3 length: 13; D gene: .
CDR3 protein: CASKEGAGYGYTF; clone size: .; V gene: TRBV2; J gene: TRBJ1-2; CDR3 length: 13; D gene: TRBD1
CDR3 protein: CATSDSPDRVAYNEQFF; clone size: .; V gene: TRBV24-1; J gene: TRBJ2-1; CDR3 length: 17; D gene: TRBD1
CDR3 protein: CASSFTGTGVYEQYF; clone size: .; V gene: TRBV19; J gene: TRBJ2-7; CDR3 length: 15; D gene: TRBD1
CDR3 protein: CASSLQRELYGEQFF; clone size: .; V gene: TRBV7-9; J gene: TRBJ2-1; CDR3 length: 15; D gene: TRBD2
CDR3 protein: CASSQKSDFDPRYGYTF; clone size: .; V gene: TRBV4-1; J gene: TRBJ1-2; CDR3 length: 17; D gene: .
CDR3 protein: CASSEGPFPGELFF; clone size: .; V gene: TRBV2; J gene: TRBJ2-2; CDR3 length: 14; D gene: .
CDR3 protein: CASSSTANTEAFF; clone size: .; V gene: TRBV12-3/TRBV12-4; J gene: TRBJ1-1; CDR3 length: 13; D gene: .
CDR3 protein: CSAEGQGLAGGISTDTQYF; clone size: .; V gene: TRBV29-1; J gene: TRBJ2-3; CDR3 length: 19; D gene: TRBD2
CDR3 protein: CASSYTGGEAFF; clone size: .; V gene: TRBV6-6; J gene: TRBJ1-1; CDR3 length: 12; D gene: .
CDR3 protein: CSVDGRTSGRKWAYNEQFF; clone size: .; V gene: TRBV29-1; J gene: TRBJ2-1; CDR3 length: 19; D gene: TRBD2
CDR3 protein: CASSPNLVLASGSDEQFF; clone size: .; V gene: TRBV18; J gene: TRBJ2-1; CDR3 length: 18; D gene: TRBD2
CDR3 protein: CASSLPGSGANVLTF; clone size: once; V gene: TRBV4-2; J gene: TRBJ2-6; CDR3 length: 15; D gene: .
CDR3 protein: CASSFSLYRGAETQYF; clone size: .; V gene: TRBV27; J gene: TRBJ2-5; CDR3 length: 16; D gene: TRBD1
CDR3 protein: CAWSVLAGGYEQYF; clone size: .; V gene: TRBV30; J gene: TRBJ2-7; CDR3 length: 14; D gene: TRBD2
CDR3 protein: CASSWGTEAFF; clone size: .; V gene: TRBV6-2/TRBV6-3; J gene: TRBJ1-1; CDR3 length: 11; D gene: .
CDR3 protein: CASSWSVNNYGYTF; clone size: .; V gene: TRBV5-1; J gene: TRBJ1-2; CDR3 length: 14; D gene: .
CDR3 protein: CASSMGQANSPLHF; clone size: .; V gene: TRBV7-9; J gene: TRBJ1-6; CDR3 length: 14; D gene: .
CDR3 protein: CASTPTIPAGGGNEQFF; clone size: once; V gene: TRBV5-4; J gene: TRBJ2-1; CDR3 length: 17; D gene: TRBD2
CDR3 protein: CAISRTGGVDSPLHF; clone size: .; V gene: TRBV10-3; J gene: TRBJ1-6; CDR3 length: 15; D gene: TRBD1
CDR3 protein: CASSFVDRSYEQYF; clone size: .; V gene: TRBV27; J gene: TRBJ2-7; CDR3 length: 14; D gene: .
CDR3 protein: CASSPQGYGANVLTF; clone size: .; V gene: TRBV27; J gene: TRBJ2-6; CDR3 length: 15; D gene: .
CDR3 protein: CASSQGPPGGPNYGYTF; clone size: once; V gene: TRBV14; J gene: TRBJ1-2; CDR3 length: 17; D gene: .
CDR3 protein: CASARHAVGNTEAFF; clone size: .; V gene: TRBV18; J gene: TRBJ1-1; CDR3 length: 15; D gene: .
CDR3 protein: CASSDFGEGAKNIQYF; clone size: .; V gene: TRBV5-6; J gene: TRBJ2-4; CDR3 length: 16; D gene: .
CDR3 protein: CASSIGQARYGYTF; clone size: .; V gene: TRBV5-4; J gene: TRBJ1-2; CDR3 length: 14; D gene: TRBD1
CDR3 protein: CASSSTTPYFGSYNEQFF; clone size: .; V gene: TRBV27; J gene: TRBJ2-1; CDR3 length: 18; D gene: .
CDR3 protein: CATSEPWQAQAQYF; clone size: .; V gene: TRBV24-1; J gene: TRBJ2-3; CDR3 length: 14; D gene: .
CDR3 protein: CASSLATGAGNEKLFF; clone size: .; V gene: TRBV5-1; J gene: TRBJ1-4; CDR3 length: 16; D gene: TRBD1
CDR3 protein: CASSPGPYEQYF; clone size: .; V gene: TRBV27; J gene: TRBJ2-7; CDR3 length: 12; D gene: .
CDR3 protein: CASSLDRGLETQYF; clone size: .; V gene: TRBV5-1; J gene: TRBJ2-5; CDR3 length: 14; D gene: TRBD1
CDR3 protein: CASSPESYNEQFF; clone size: .; V gene: TRBV9; J gene: TRBJ2-1; CDR3 length: 13; D gene: .
CDR3 protein: CASSLTDTQYF; clone size: few; V gene: TRBV7-2; J gene: TRBJ2-3; CDR3 length: 11; D gene: .
CDR3 protein: CASSYSRGDEAFF; clone size: .; V gene: TRBV19; J gene: TRBJ1-1; CDR3 length: 13; D gene: .
CDR3 protein: CASSSWTSGAYEQYF; clone size: many; V gene: TRBV5-1; J gene: TRBJ2-7; CDR3 length: 15; D gene: TRBD2